A selection of T cell receptor beta chains follows, all from one sample in a study of neurological immune-mediated disorders. TCRdb redid the calling of the 5' RACE reads with MiXCR, one entry per CDR3 protein. Of 33,000 or so distinct CDR3 sequences listed, 7% to 8% were seen once; the top ten hold 4.4%. Sequencing was performed on PBMCs. All receptors come from a woman in her thirties or forties in good health. Each CDR3 is given without its conserved first and last residue. A clone size is listed for some rows: how often the clone was seen (once, few, many), or a class if it is expanded.

CDR3	size	J	V
ASSFDGGNTEAF	many	TRBJ1-1	TRBV6-2/TRBV6-3
ASSPKGYSPLH	many	TRBJ1-6	TRBV18
AISPQGGNGYT	medium-sized	TRBJ1-2	TRBV10-3
ASSQLFSYNEQF	many	TRBJ2-1	TRBV7-9
AILAGGPGWDTGELF	many	TRBJ2-2	TRBV7-6
ASSTGGYEQY	-	TRBJ2-7	TRBV28
SVNQRNTEAF	many	TRBJ1-1	TRBV29-1
SAHRGNGNTIY	few	TRBJ1-3	TRBV20-1
AIMAAGIQTGELF	many	TRBJ2-2	TRBV10-3
ASSPGLAEPYEQY	-	TRBJ2-7	TRBV18
ASSLKMNRGPLNTEAF	many	TRBJ1-1	TRBV7-2
ASSLGTSWSGELF	many	TRBJ2-2	TRBV5-1
ASSFWLGKDTQY	many	TRBJ2-3	TRBV12-3/TRBV12-4
ASSENRGPGNTIY	many	TRBJ1-3	TRBV2
SAMRWGRGGTDTQY	many	TRBJ2-3	TRBV20-1
ASSFGGEGTEAF	many	TRBJ1-1	TRBV6-5
ASTIVQLTSGTDTQY	many	TRBJ2-3	TRBV13
ASSGYRTEAF	many	TRBJ1-1	TRBV12-3/TRBV12-4
ASSLESGYNNEQF	many	TRBJ2-1	TRBV5-1
ASSPLLAGLPREQY	many	TRBJ2-7	TRBV27
ASQDFGGGGNEQF	many	TRBJ2-1	TRBV2
ASSPQGASDEKLF	many	TRBJ1-4	TRBV4-1
ASSQEYPGGNQPQH	many	TRBJ1-5	TRBV3-1
ASSQADRRTGELF	many	TRBJ2-2	TRBV5-6
ASSFTGMSGYT	many	TRBJ1-2	TRBV7-2
ASSEDPELYATNEKLF	few	TRBJ1-4	TRBV2
ASSVATGGTEAF	many	TRBJ1-1	TRBV9
ASSTTGGNEQF	many	TRBJ2-1	TRBV5-1
ASSYSGETQY	many	TRBJ2-5	TRBV6-2/TRBV6-3
ASRKPGPGPMNTEAF	many	TRBJ1-1	TRBV27
ASSSDLGGNNSPLH	many	TRBJ1-6	TRBV5-1
SALMGGRADGYT	many	TRBJ1-2	TRBV20-1